These T cell receptor beta chains were read from a single sample in a study of type 1 and type 2 diabetes patients. TCRdb reanalysed the multiplex PCR reads using MiXCR and keeps one entry per CDR3 protein. The sample carries about 250,000 distinct CDR3 sequences, around 47% recorded once. The sequencing input was peripheral blood mononuclear cells (PBMCs). All receptors derive from a man aged 18 to 30 with type 2 diabetes. Both conserved end residues are part of each CDR3. D genes are given only for firm matches. Size tells how often a clone was seen (once, few, many) or the class of an expanded clone, and some rows leave it out.

D | length | J | size | V | CDR3 | DNA
NA | 12 | TRBJ1-1 | NA | TRBV19 | CASTSVDTEAFF | NA
TRBD1 | 14 | TRBJ2-7 | NA | TRBV12-5 | CASGSGQGAYEQYF | TGTGCTAGTGGCTCCGGTCAGGGGGCCTACGAGCAGTACTTC
NA | 15 | TRBJ1-1 | NA | TRBV5-1 | CASSEGVGLNTEAFF | TGCGCCAGTAGTGAGGGTGTCGGATTGAACACTGAAGCTTTCTTT
TRBD2 | 16 | TRBJ2-3 | NA | TRBV20-1 | CSASGLAGGFTDTQYF | TGCAGTGCTAGTGGCCTAGCGGGAGGGTTTACAGATACGCAGTATTTT
NA | 16 | TRBJ2-3 | NA | TRBV27 | CASSPSQAGPTDTQYF | TGTGCCAGCAGTCCTTCCCAGGCGGGCCCAACAGATACGCAGTATTTT
NA | 16 | TRBJ1-1 | NA | TRBV28 | CATIELQGFINTEAFF | TGTGCCACCATCGAATTACAGGGATTTATTAACACTGAAGCTTTCTTT
NA | 14 | TRBJ2-5 | NA | TRBV7-2 | CASSLGPGRETQYF | TGTGCCAGCAGCTTAGGGCCGGGACGGGAGACCCAGTACTTC
NA | 14 | TRBJ2-2 | NA | TRBV7-2 | CASSQALETGELFF | TGTGCCAGCAGCCAAGCCCTCGAAACCGGGGAGCTGTTTTTT
TRBD2 | 15 | TRBJ2-3 | NA | TRBV7-3 | CAGSLAGGHTDTQYF | TGTGCCGGCAGCTTAGCGGGGGGACACACAGATACGCAGTATTTT
TRBD2 | 13 | TRBJ2-2 | NA | TRBV19 | CASHSGSAGELFF | TGTGCCAGTCACAGCGGGAGTGCCGGGGAGCTGTTTTTT
NA | 15 | TRBJ2-1 | once | TRBV9 | CASSARALAYNEQFF | TGTGCCAGCAGCGCCAGGGCCCTAGCCTACAATGAGCAGTTCTTC
NA | 14 | TRBJ1-2 | few | TRBV2 | CASRGQGRNYGYTF | TGTGCCAGCAGGGGCCAGGGGCGGAACTATGGCTACACCTTC
NA | 14 | TRBJ1-2 | NA | TRBV4-3 | CASSPTAGVDGYTF | TGCGCCAGCAGCCCAACGGCAGGGGTTGATGGCTACACCTTC
TRBD1 | 15 | TRBJ2-5 | NA | TRBV2 | CASSLWGQGEETQYF | TGTGCCAGCAGTTTATGGGGACAGGGGGAAGAGACCCAGTACTTC
NA | 16 | TRBJ2-6 | NA | TRBV5-1 | CASSSSGQTGANVLTF | TGCGCCAGCAGTTCGTCAGGGCAAACTGGGGCCAACGTCCTGACTTTC
NA | 15 | TRBJ2-2 | once | TRBV6-1 | CASSTTNPNTGELFF | TGTGCCAGCAGTACGACGAACCCGAACACCGGGGAGCTGTTTTTT
NA | 15 | TRBJ1-4 | NA | TRBV28 | CASSFLGANNEKLFF | TGTGCCAGCAGTTTCCTGGGGGCGAATAATGAAAAACTGTTTTTT
NA | 14 | TRBJ2-7 | NA | TRBV27 | CASSITGPPYEQYF | TGTGCCAGCAGTATTACGGGTCCCCCCTACGAGCAGTACTTC
NA | 12 | TRBJ2-1 | few | TRBV6-5 | CASTSSYNEQFF | TGTGCCAGCACTTCTTCCTACAATGAGCAGTTCTTC
NA | 13 | TRBJ1-2 | NA | TRBV7-9 | CASSATGYAGYTF | TGTGCCAGCAGCGCTACAGGGTACGCCGGCTACACCTTC
TRBD1 | 12 | TRBJ1-5 | NA | TRBV19 | CASSYGGTAQHF | TGTGCCAGTAGTTATGGGGGGACAGCCCAGCATTTT
NA | 14 | TRBJ2-6 | NA | TRBV2 | CASIQSSGANVLTF | TGTGCCAGCATCCAGAGCTCTGGGGCCAACGTCCTGACTTTC
NA | 17 | TRBJ2-5 | NA | TRBV18 | CASSLDRAAGAGETQYF | TGTGCCAGCTCACTTGACAGGGCGGCGGGAGCAGGAGAGACCCAGTACTTC
NA | 14 | TRBJ2-7 | NA | TRBV19 | CASSHRDWDGEQYF | TGTGCCAGTAGTCACCGGGACTGGGATGGCGAGCAGTACTTC
NA | 13 | TRBJ2-5 | NA | TRBV11-2 | CASSFHVPETQYF | TGTGCCAGCAGCTTCCACGTTCCAGAGACCCAGTACTTC
NA | 13 | TRBJ2-7 | NA | TRBV7-3 | CASSLRGVGEQYF | TGTGCCAGCAGCTTGCGGGGAGTAGGGGAGCAGTACTTC
TRBD2 | 16 | TRBJ2-7 | NA | TRBV7-2 | CASSHPGLGSSYEQYF | TGTGCCAGCAGCCACCCGGGACTAGGGAGCTCCTACGAGCAGTACTTC
TRBD1 | 14 | TRBJ2-7 | NA | TRBV13 | CASSLVNRGYEQYF | TGTGCCAGCAGCTTAGTAAACAGGGGCTACGAGCAGTACTTC
NA | 13 | TRBJ2-3 | NA | TRBV29-1 | CSVGQGRGDTQYF | TGCAGCGTTGGCCAGGGGAGAGGAGATACGCAGTATTTT
NA | 16 | TRBJ1-2 | few | TRBV7-2 | CASSPSGVAGRYGYTF | TGTGCCAGCAGCCCGAGCGGGGTCGCTGGGAGGTATGGCTACACCTTC
NA | 14 | TRBJ1-1 | many | TRBV14 | CASSPYGPEGEAFF | TGTGCCAGCAGCCCTTACGGGCCCGAAGGTGAAGCTTTCTTT
NA | 12 | TRBJ1-2 | once | TRBV28 | CASSLASLGYTF | TGTGCCAGCAGTTTGGCATCCCTTGGCTACACCTTC
NA | 11 | TRBJ1-1 | NA | TRBV2 | CASTTDTEAFF | TGTGCCAGCACAACGGACACTGAAGCTTTCTTT